This TCR beta chain came from a study of blood T cell repertoires in COVID-19. At the level of the study: Samples of COVID-19 (acute and convalescent) were obtained from the United States, Italy and Spain. The cDNA or gDNA used as material had been derived from T cells, B-cell-depleted T cells, or PBMCs.

Trimming stripped 6 bases from V and 7 bases from J, with 12 bases between. The CDR3 length is 12 residues. The V gene's germline CDR1 is MDHEN and CDR2 SYDVKM. This clone was observed a handful of times. Only in-frame clones appear in the TCRdb table, and some are missing; sequencing was by immunoSEQ multiplex PCR. Of some 97,000 clones listed, about 88% were seen once; the top ten hold over 7%. The chain joins TRBV28 to TRBJ1-2, with D maybe TRBD1 (5 bases). The source is a man under 40 in a cohort sampled during active COVID-19. Sequencing was done on a sample of peripheral blood. CDR3 sequence (DNA): TGTGCCAGCAGGGACACATCCCTTGGCTACACCTTC. Its translation is CASRDTSLGYTF.